The 30 T cell receptor beta chains presented below share a single source sample, sequenced in a study of blood T cell repertoires in COVID-19. This table comes from immunoSEQ multiplex PCR, and its TCRdb copy is limited to in-frame clones, with some not included. The table lists about 26,000 clones, over 70% of them singletons. The specimen sequenced was peripheral blood. These receptors were obtained from a man aged 45-60 years with active or convalescent COVID-19.

V is TRBV19 and J is TRBJ2-7, with D possibly matching TRBD2 (5 bases). The CDR3 covers 16 residues. CDR1 LNHDA and CDR2 SQIVND come from the germline V gene (reference sequence). V lost 3 bases to trimming and J lost 6 bases, with 21 bases between them. This CDR3 is CASSIASLLFISEQYF. The CDR3 DNA sequence: TGTGCCAGTAGTATCGCTAGCCTCCTCTTTATTTCCGAGCAGTACTTC.

This sequence joins TRBV19 and TRBJ1-2, with TRBD1 as a possible D gene (5 bases). Germline assignment: CDR1 LNHDA and CDR2 SQIVND (reference sequence). V shed 7 bases and J shed 5 bases, with 20 bases lying between them. CDR3 length: 15 amino acids. This CDR3 is CASTRAGRKGYGYTF. The CDR3 bases are TGTGCCAGTACAAGGGCGGGACGGAAAGGATATGGCTACACCTTC.

The rearrangement uses TRBV7-2 and TRBJ2-1; 9 bases are a match to TRBD2. CDR1 and CDR2 (germline): SGHTA, FQGNSA. The CDR3 contains 16 residues. The ends lost 5 bases at V and 6 bases at J; junction bases unmatched: 11. The CDR3 region has the DNA TGTGCCAGCAGCCGGGTATTCGCTAGCGGGGTCAATGAGCAGTTCTTC. Protein sequence: CASSRVFASGVNEQFF.

The chain carries TRBV2 and TRBJ1-4; TRBD1 is a possible D gene (6 bases). Trimming took 7 bases from V and 0 from J, leaving 15 bases between them. CDR1 SNHLY and CDR2 FYNNEI come from the germline V gene. This CDR3 has 16 amino acids. CDR3 region: CASTLGQRSTNEKLFF. CDR3 DNA: TGTGCCAGCACCCTCGGACAGCGCTCAACTAATGAAAAACTGTTTTTT. Full variable domain (outside the CDR3, taken from reference TRBV2 and TRBJ1-4): EPEVTQTPSHQVTQMGQEVILRCVPISNHLYFYWYRQILGQKVEFLVSFYNNEISEKSEIFDDQFSVERPDGSNFTLKIRSTKLEDSAMYFCASTLGQRSTNEKLFFGSGTQLSVL.

The chain couples TRBV6-1 to TRBJ2-3; TRBD2 matches at 7 bases. This CDR3 is built from 16 residues. CDR1 MNHNS and CDR2 SASEGT come from the germline V gene. The V gene end was trimmed by 3 bases and the J gene end by 2 bases; junction bases not matched to a gene: 8. The DNA of the CDR3 is TGTGCCAGCAGTGATCTGGGGGGGGACCTCACAGATACGCAGTATTTT. Its translation is CASSDLGGDLTDTQYF.

The chain couples TRBV6-4 to TRBJ2-3, with 10 bases lining up with TRBD2. Looked up from germline, CDR1 is MRHNA and CDR2 is SNTAGT. This CDR3 has 15 amino acids. Losses at the gene ends were 4 bases for V and 1 base for J; bases not matched to a gene: 2. The CDR3, as DNA: TGTGCCAGCAGTGCCGGGACTAGCGGCACAGATACGCAGTATTTT. Its translation: CASSAGTSGTDTQYF.

This chain joins TRBV5-1 and TRBJ1-2, with D possibly being TRBD1 (6 bases). Germline V lookup: CDR1 SGHRS, CDR2 YFSETQ. V was trimmed by 2 bases and J by 1 base, leaving 6 bases between them. This CDR3 contains 13 residues. The CDR3 region is CASSLGGNYGYTF. DNA for the CDR3: TGCGCCAGCAGCTTAGGGGGTAACTATGGCTACACCTTC. The entire variable domain, with the rest obtained from reference TRBV5-1 and TRBJ1-2, is as follows: KAGVTQTPRYLIKTRGQQVTLSCSPISGHRSVSWYQQTPGQGLQFLFEYFSETQRNKGNFPGRFSGRQFSNSRSEMNVSTLELGDSALYLCASSLGGNYGYTFGSGTRLTVV.

This chain links TRBV29-1 with TRBJ2-5; D is possibly TRBD1 (5 bases). Trimming stripped 3 bases from V and 5 bases from J, with 16 bases between. The CDR3 is 14 amino acids. Germline CDR1 is SQVTM and CDR2 is ANQGSEA. The CDR3 reads CSVEYPRVLETQYF. The CDR3 DNA reads TGCAGCGTTGAGTATCCCAGGGTTCTGGAGACCCAGTACTTC.

This clone was detected once. J is TRBJ1-3 and V is TRBV4-2; 12 positions match TRBD1. Germline loops: CDR1 LGHNA, CDR2 YNFKEQ. The CDR3 is 17 residues long. The V and J ends lost 0 bases and 2 bases, in that order; junction bases with no gene match: 2. CDR3 coding DNA: TGTGCCAGCAGCCAAGAGGGGGACAGGGGGCCTGGAAACACCATATATTTT. Residues: CASSQEGDRGPGNTIYF.

This clone came up a few times. CDR3 sequence: CASKTGGTGELFF. The CDR3 coding sequence is TGTGCCAGCAAAACCGGTGGCACCGGGGAGCTGTTTTTT. J is TRBJ2-2 and V is TRBV28; D is uncertain. Germline-derived CDR1 and CDR2 are MDHEN and SYDVKM. The CDR3 has 13 residues. Trimming removed 7 bases from V and 4 bases from J, with 10 bases in between.

This chain uses TRBV14 with TRBJ2-3; D remains ambiguous. The V gene's germline CDR1 is SGHDN and CDR2 FVKESK. This CDR3 region has 18 residues. V was cut by 1 base and J by 2 bases, with 19 bases left in between. The CDR3 DNA follows: TGTGCCAGCAGCCAAGCTTTGTCAGGCCATTCTCTCACAGATACGCAGTATTTT. Amino acid sequence: CASSQALSGHSLTDTQYF.

The chain has TRBV11-3 and TRBJ2-1; 8 positions agree with TRBD1. Germline V gene sequence: CDR1 SGHNT, CDR2 YENEEA. The CDR3 is 18 amino acids. After removal of 5 bases from V and 2 bases from J, the junction contained 14 bases not matched to a gene. As DNA, the CDR3 is TGTGCCAGCAGCCTCCTATCAATCGGACAGGGCACCTACAATGAGCAGTTCTTC. Its translation is CASSLLSIGQGTYNEQFF. Based on the CDR3 plus reference TRBV11-3 and TRBJ2-1, the full variable domain is EAGVVQSPRYKIIEKKQPVAFWCNPISGHNTLYWYLQNLGQGPELLIRYENEEAVDDSQLPKDRFSAERLKGVDSTLKIQPAELGDSAVYLCASSLLSIGQGTYNEQFFGPGTRLTVL.

The rearrangement links TRBV5-4 to TRBJ2-3; 7 bases are shared with TRBD1. CDR3 size: 16 residues. V lost 1 base, J lost 3 bases, and 8 bases stayed unmatched. The germline gives CDR1 SGHNT, CDR2 YYREEE (reference sequence). CDR3 loop: CASSLFSQGDTDTQYF. DNA for the CDR3: TGTGCCAGCAGCTTGTTCAGCCAGGGGGATACAGATACGCAGTATTTT.

The chain joins TRBV10-3 to TRBJ2-7; 8 bases line up with TRBD1. The germline gives CDR1 ENHRY, CDR2 SYGVKD. V lost 0 bases, J lost 5 bases, and 9 bases stayed unmatched. CDR3 length equals 16 residues. Written as DNA, the CDR3 is TGTGCCATCAGTGAGTCGCACAACAGGGGGTCGGACGAGCAGTACTTC. Translated, it gives CAISESHNRGSDEQYF.

The chain carries TRBV3-1 (or the pseudogene TRBV3-2) and TRBJ1-1, with 7 bases identical to TRBD1. V shed 5 bases, J shed 1 base, and the junction held 4 bases outside the gene matches. CDR3 length: 14 amino acids. Germline assignment: CDR1 LGHDT and CDR2 YNNKEL (reference sequence). CDR3 in DNA: TGTGCCAGCAGCGAGGGACAGAGGAACACTGAAGCTTTCTTT. It encodes CASSEGQRNTEAFF.

This clone was picked up a small number of times. The gene calls are TRBV30 and TRBJ1-2, with D possibly TRBD1 on 6 matching bases. There are 13 residues in the CDR3. Germline-derived CDR1 and CDR2 are GTSNPN and SVGIG (reference sequence). V was shortened by 2 bases and J by 7 bases, with 14 bases between the two germline ends. Here the CDR3 reads CAWSYGGGGGYTF. The CDR3 DNA is TGTGCCTGGAGTTACGGAGGGGGGGGTGGCTACACCTTC.

CDR3 nucleotides: TGTGCCAGCTCACCCCGGGACTTCGGGCAGTATGGTGAGCAGTACTTC. It specifies CASSPRDFGQYGEQYF. The chain carries TRBV18 and TRBJ2-7; a possible D gene is TRBD2 (6 bases). The germline V and J ends were trimmed by 3 bases and 7 bases, with 22 bases remaining between them. Germline CDR1 KGHSH, CDR2 LQKENI. This CDR3 has 16 amino acids. The full variable domain, its missing parts supplied by reference TRBV18 and TRBJ2-7, is NAGVMQNPRHLVRRRGQEARLRCSPMKGHSHVYWYRQLPEEGLKFMVYLQKENIIDESGMPKERFSAEFPKEGPSILRIQQVVRGDSAAYFCASSPRDFGQYGEQYFGPGTRLTVT.

This clone turned up a few times. The same CDR3 also results from other DNA sequences found in this sample. The gene calls are TRBV11-2 and TRBJ2-7, with a possible D match to TRBD1 (5 bases). The germline V and J ends were trimmed by 8 bases and 0 bases, with 8 bases remaining between them. The CDR3 is 12 residues long. Germline V gene data show CDR1 as SGHAT and CDR2 as FQNNGV. DNA for the CDR3: TGTGCCAGCGGCCAGGGCTCCTACGAGCAGTACTTC. Translating it yields CASGQGSYEQYF.

A few counts support this clone. V is TRBV28 and J is TRBJ2-2; TRBD1 matches 9 bases. The V gene end was trimmed by 8 bases and the J gene end by 4 bases; junction bases not matched to a gene: 8. This CDR3 comprises 15 residues. Germline values: CDR1 MDHEN, CDR2 SYDVKM. CDR3 in DNA: TGTGCCAGCGGAGTACAGGGGGCGGTCACCGGGGAGCTGTTTTTT. It translates to CASGVQGAVTGELFF.

This clone was observed at least ten times. J is TRBJ2-1 and V is TRBV28; TRBD2 matches at 12 bases. Per the germline V gene, CDR1 is MDHEN and CDR2 is SYDVKM. This CDR3 comprises 15 residues. J gave up 14 bases and V 7 bases, and 15 bases lay outside the gene matches. The CDR3: CASTVPGLAGGGEFF. The CDR3 DNA reads as TGTGCCAGCACCGTCCCGGGACTAGCGGGCGGGGGGGAGTTCTTC.

This clone was detected ten times or more. This rearrangement joins TRBV2 to TRBJ2-3, with D hard to call. Trimming took off 3 bases at V and 1 base at J, with 11 bases between the two ends. Germline values: CDR1 SNHLY, CDR2 FYNNEI. This CDR3 is built from 15 residues. The CDR3 DNA follows: TGTGCCAGCAGTGATCTCCAACTACGCACAGATACGCAGTATTTT. This codes for CASSDLQLRTDTQYF. The full variable domain, in which reference TRBV2 and TRBJ2-3 provide the parts outside the CDR3, is EPEVTQTPSHQVTQMGQEVILRCVPISNHLYFYWYRQILGQKVEFLVSFYNNEISEKSEIFDDQFSVERPDGSNFTLKIRSTKLEDSAMYFCASSDLQLRTDTQYFGPGTRLTVL.

This clone rates as medium-sized. As DNA, the CDR3 is TGTGCCAGCAGCCTCACCGGGGGATCTGAGCAGTACTTC. The encoded protein is CASSLTGGSEQYF. The chain employs TRBV9 and TRBJ2-7, with TRBD2 as a possible D gene (6 bases). The CDR3 sequence is 13 residues long. Germline CDR1 reads SGDLS; CDR2 reads YYNGEE. V was shortened by 4 bases and J by 7 bases, with 15 bases between the two germline ends. Based on the CDR3 plus reference TRBV9 and TRBJ2-7, the full variable domain is DSGVTQTPKHLITATGQRVTLRCSPRSGDLSVYWYQQSLDQGLQFLIQYYNGEERAKGNILERFSAQQFPDLHSELNLSSLELGDSALYFCASSLTGGSEQYFGPGTRLTVT.

The rearrangement joins TRBV27 to TRBJ1-6, with D possibly matching TRBD1 (5 bases). V shed 6 bases and J shed 7 bases, with 10 bases lying between them. The CDR3 is 13 residues long. The V gene's germline CDR1 is MNHEY and CDR2 SMNVEV (reference sequence). The CDR3: CASSLDRNSPLHF. CDR3 bases: TGTGCCAGCAGCCTTGACAGAAATTCACCCCTCCACTTT.

The chain joins TRBV11-3 to TRBJ2-1; the match to TRBD1 covers 8 bases. Unmatched junction bases numbered 12, after V lost 8 bases and J lost 6 bases. Germline CDR1 SGHNT, CDR2 YENEEA. CDR3 length equals 15 residues. Here the CDR3 DNA reads TGTGCCAGCGCCCGAACGACAGGGGTGGGCAATGAGCAGTTCTTC. Translating it yields CASARTTGVGNEQFF.

This chain joins TRBV20-1 and TRBJ2-7; D gene ambiguous. This CDR3 region has 11 residues. Germline loops: CDR1 DFQATT, CDR2 SNEGSKA (reference sequence). Trimming cost V 3 bases and J 3 bases, with 6 bases left between them. CDR3 region: CSASGDYEQYF. As DNA, the CDR3 is TGCAGTGCTAGCGGAGACTACGAGCAGTACTTC.

The rearrangement links TRBV3-1 (or the pseudogene TRBV3-2) to TRBJ2-2, with 10 nucleotides matching TRBD1. This CDR3 region has 14 residues. V lost 4 bases and J lost 7; bases outside the gene matches: 3. Germline CDR1 LGHDT, CDR2 YNNKEL (reference sequence). CDR3 amino acids: CASSRQGANGELFF. CDR3 in DNA: TGTGCCAGCAGCCGACAGGGGGCTAACGGGGAGCTGTTTTTT.

This chain joins TRBV6-2 or TRBV6-3 and TRBJ1-1; 7 bases agree with TRBD1. This CDR3 has 16 residues. The junction had 7 bases not matched to a gene; V was cut back by 2 bases and J by 1 base. Germline CDR1 and CDR2: MNHEY and SVGEGT. CDR3 loop: CASSYPLGQENTEAFF. Written as DNA, the CDR3 is TGTGCCAGCAGTTACCCCTTAGGACAGGAGAACACTGAAGCTTTCTTT.

J is TRBJ2-7 and V is TRBV4-1, with 9 bases matching TRBD1. Germline CDR1 and CDR2: MGHRA and YSYEKL. The CDR3 has 15 residues. Losses at the gene ends were 1 base for V and 6 bases for J; bases not matched to a gene: 7. CDR3 protein: CASSQGPVGQGEQYF. CDR3 bases: TGCGCCAGCAGCCAAGGTCCTGTGGGACAGGGCGAGCAGTACTTC.

This chain connects TRBV14 to TRBJ2-7, with TRBD1 matching 8 bases. The CDR3 is 14 amino acids. J gave up 4 bases and V 5 bases, and 7 bases lay outside the gene matches. Germline V CDR1 and CDR2: SGHDN, FVKESK. The CDR3 reads CASSATGGLYEQYF. CDR3 DNA sequence: TGTGCCAGCAGCGCAACAGGGGGTTTATACGAGCAGTACTTC.

This clone was recorded a few times. V gene TRBV28 combines with J gene TRBJ1-4; the D gene is possibly TRBD1 (5 bases). Germline V gene sequence: CDR1 MDHEN, CDR2 SYDVKM. The CDR3 is made up of 15 amino acids. Trimming pared 5 bases from V and 10 bases from J, leaving 20 bases between. The DNA for the CDR3 is TGTGCCAGCAGTCCCACCGGGGGTGTGATCGGAAAACTGTTTTTT. The encoded protein is CASSPTGGVIGKLFF.